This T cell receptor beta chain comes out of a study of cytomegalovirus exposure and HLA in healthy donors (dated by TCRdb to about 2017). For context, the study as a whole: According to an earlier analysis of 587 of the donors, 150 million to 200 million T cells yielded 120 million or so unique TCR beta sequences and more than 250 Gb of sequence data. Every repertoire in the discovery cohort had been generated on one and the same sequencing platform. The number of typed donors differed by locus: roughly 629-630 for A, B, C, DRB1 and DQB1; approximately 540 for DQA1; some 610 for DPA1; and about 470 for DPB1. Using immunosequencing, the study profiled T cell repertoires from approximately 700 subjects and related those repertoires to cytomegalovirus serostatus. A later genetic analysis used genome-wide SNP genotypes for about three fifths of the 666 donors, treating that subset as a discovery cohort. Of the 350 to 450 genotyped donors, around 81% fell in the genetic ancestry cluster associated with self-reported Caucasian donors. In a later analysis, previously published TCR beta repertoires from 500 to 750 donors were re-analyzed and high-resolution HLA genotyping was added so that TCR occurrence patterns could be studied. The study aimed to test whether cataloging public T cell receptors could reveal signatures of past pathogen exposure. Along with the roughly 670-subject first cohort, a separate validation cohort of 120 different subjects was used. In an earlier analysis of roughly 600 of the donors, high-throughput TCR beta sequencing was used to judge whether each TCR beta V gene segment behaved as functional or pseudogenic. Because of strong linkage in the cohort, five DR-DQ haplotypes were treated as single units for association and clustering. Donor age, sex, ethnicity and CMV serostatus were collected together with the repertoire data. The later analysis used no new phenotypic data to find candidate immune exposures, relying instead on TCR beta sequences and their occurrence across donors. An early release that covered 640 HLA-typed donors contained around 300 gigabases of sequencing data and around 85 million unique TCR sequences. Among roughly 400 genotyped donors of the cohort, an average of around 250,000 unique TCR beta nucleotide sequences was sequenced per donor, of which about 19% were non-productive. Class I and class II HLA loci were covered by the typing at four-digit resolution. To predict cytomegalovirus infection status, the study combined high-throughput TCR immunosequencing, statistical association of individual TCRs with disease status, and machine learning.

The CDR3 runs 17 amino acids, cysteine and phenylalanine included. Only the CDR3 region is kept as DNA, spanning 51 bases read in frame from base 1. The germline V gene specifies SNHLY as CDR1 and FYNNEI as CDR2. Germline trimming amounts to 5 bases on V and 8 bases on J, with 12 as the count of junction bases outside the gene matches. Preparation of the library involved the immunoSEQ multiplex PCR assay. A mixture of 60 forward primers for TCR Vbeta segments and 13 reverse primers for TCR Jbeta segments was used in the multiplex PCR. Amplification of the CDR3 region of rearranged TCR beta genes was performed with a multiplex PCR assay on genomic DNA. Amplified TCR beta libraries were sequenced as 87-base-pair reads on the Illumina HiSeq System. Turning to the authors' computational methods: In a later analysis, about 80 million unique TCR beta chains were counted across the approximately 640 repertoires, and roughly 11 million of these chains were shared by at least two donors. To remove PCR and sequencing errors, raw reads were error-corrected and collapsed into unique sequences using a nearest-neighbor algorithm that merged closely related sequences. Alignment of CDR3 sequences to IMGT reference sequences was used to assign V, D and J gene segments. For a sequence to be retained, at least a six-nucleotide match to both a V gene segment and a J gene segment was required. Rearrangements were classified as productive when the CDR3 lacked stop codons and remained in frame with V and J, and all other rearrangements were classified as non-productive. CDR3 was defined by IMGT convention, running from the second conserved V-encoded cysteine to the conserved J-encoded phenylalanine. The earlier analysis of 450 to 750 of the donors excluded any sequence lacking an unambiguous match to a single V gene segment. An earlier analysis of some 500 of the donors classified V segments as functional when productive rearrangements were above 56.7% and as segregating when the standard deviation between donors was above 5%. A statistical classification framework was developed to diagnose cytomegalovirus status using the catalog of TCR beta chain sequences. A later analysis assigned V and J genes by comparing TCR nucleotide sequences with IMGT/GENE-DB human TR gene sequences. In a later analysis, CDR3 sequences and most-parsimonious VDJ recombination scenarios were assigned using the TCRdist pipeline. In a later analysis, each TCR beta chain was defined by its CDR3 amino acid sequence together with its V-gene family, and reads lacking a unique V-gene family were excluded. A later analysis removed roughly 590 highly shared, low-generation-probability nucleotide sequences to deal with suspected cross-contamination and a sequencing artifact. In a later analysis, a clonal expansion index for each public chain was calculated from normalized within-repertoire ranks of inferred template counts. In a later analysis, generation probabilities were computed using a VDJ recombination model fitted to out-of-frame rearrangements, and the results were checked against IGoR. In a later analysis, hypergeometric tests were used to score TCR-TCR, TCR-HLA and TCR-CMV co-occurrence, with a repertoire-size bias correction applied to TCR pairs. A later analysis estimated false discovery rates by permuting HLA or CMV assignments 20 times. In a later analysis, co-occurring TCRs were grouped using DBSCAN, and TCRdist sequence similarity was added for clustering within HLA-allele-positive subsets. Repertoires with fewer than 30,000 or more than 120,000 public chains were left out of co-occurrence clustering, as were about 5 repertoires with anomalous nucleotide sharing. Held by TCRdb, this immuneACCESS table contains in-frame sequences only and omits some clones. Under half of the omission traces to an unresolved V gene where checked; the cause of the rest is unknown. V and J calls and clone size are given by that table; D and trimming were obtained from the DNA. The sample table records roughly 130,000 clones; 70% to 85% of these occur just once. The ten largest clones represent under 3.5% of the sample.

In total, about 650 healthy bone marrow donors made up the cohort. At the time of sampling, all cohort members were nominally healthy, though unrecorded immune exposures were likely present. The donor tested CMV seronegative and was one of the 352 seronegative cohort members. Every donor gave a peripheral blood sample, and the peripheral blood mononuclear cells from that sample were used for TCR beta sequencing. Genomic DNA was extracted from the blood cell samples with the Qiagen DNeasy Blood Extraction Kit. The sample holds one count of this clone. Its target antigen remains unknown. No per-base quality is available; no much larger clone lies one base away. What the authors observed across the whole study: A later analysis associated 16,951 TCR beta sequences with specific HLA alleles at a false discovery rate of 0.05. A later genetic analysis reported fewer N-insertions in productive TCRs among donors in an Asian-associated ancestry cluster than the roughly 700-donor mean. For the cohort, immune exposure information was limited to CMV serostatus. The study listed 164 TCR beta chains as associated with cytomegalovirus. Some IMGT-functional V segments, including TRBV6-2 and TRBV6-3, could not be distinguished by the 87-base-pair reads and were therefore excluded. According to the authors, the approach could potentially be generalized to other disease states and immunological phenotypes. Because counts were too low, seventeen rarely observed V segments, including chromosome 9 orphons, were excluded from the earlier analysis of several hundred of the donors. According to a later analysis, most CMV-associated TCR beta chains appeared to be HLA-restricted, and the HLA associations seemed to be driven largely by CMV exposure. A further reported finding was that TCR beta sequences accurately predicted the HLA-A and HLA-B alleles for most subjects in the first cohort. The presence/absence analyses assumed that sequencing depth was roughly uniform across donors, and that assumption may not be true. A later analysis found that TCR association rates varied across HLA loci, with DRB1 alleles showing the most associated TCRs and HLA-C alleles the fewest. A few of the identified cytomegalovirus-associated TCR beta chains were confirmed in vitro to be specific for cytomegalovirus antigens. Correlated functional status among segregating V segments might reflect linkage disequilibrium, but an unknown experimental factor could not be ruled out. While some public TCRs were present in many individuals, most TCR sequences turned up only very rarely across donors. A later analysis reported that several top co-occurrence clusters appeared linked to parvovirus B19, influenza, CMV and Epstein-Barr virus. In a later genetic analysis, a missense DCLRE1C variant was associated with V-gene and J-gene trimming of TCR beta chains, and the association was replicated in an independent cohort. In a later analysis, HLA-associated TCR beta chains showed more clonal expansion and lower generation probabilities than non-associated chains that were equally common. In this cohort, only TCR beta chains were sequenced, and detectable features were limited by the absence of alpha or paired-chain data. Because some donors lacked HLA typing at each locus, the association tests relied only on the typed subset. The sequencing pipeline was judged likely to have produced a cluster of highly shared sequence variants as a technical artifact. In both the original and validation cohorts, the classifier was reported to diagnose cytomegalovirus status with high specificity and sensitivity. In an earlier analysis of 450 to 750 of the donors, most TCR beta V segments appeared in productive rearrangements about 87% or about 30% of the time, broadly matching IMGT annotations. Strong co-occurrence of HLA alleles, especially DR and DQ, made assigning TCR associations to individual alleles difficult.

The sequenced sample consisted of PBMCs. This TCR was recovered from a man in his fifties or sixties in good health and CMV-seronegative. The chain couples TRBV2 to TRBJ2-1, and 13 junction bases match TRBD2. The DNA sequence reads TGTGCCAGCAGTACACCTACTAGCGGGGGGGCTAGAGATGAGCAGTTCTTC. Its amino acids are CASSTPTSGGARDEQFF. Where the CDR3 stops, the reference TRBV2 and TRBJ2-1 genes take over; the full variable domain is EPEVTQTPSHQVTQMGQEVILRCVPISNHLYFYWYRQILGQKVEFLVSFYNNEISEKSEIFDDQFSVERPDGSNFTLKIRSTKLEDSAMYFCASSTPTSGGARDEQFFGPGTRLTVL.